This T cell receptor (beta chain) was sequenced for a study of metastatic and nonmetastatic thyroid tumors. On the study more broadly: Malignant and benign thyroid patients had repertoires compared in peripheral blood and tumor or nodule tissue.

The germline V and J ends were trimmed by 1 base and 4 bases, with 8 bases remaining between them. CDR1 is SGHRS, CDR2 YFSETQ, per germline. The CDR3 runs to 13 residues. TCRdb re-called clones via MiXCR from the PCR reads. The sample records roughly 48,000 clones, approximately 15% being singletons. This clone came up many times. Nobody among the patients had been given any treatment before thyroid surgery. The chain couples TRBV5-1 to TRBJ1-2, with a tentative D call TRBD1 (5 bases). Specimen: blood. The receptor was derived from a female donor with papillary thyroid cancer or a benign thyroid nodule (not recorded which). Some clones in this sample may be carry-over from other donors' samples. CDR3 loop: CASSLSGTYGYTF. The CDR3, as DNA: TGCGCCAGCAGCTTGTCGGGGACCTATGGCTACACCTTC.